Below, one TCR beta chain is given with its context. Its matching antigen is unknown. These data are taken from a study of cytomegalovirus exposure and HLA in healthy donors. Study outcomes and limitations: Within an earlier analysis, most TCR beta V segments proved productive either about 90% or about 30% of the time. In all likelihood, a cluster of highly shared sequence variants was a sequencing artifact. Listed as cytomegalovirus-associated were 164 TCR beta chains. Specificity of three CMV-associated chains for CMV antigens was verified in vitro.

60 Vbeta and 13 Jbeta primers were used in PCR. TCRdb keeps only in-frame clones here, not all; method: immunoSEQ multiplex PCR. The sample includes 100,000 to 150,000 clones, 80% to 90% of them seen just once. Germline CDR1 and CDR2: SGHVS and FNYEAQ. The CDR3 covers 16 residues. V dropped 4 bases and J dropped 0; count of bases not matched to a gene: 5. The chain couples TRBV7-6 to TRBJ2-7; 11 nucleotides align to TRBD2. Sequencing was carried out using PBMCs. This sequence originates from a woman in her thirties or forties in good health and CMV-seropositive. Written as DNA, the CDR3 is TGTGCCAGCAGCTGGACTAGCGGGTATAGCTCCTACGAGCAGTACTTC. Protein sequence: CASSWTSGYSSYEQYF.